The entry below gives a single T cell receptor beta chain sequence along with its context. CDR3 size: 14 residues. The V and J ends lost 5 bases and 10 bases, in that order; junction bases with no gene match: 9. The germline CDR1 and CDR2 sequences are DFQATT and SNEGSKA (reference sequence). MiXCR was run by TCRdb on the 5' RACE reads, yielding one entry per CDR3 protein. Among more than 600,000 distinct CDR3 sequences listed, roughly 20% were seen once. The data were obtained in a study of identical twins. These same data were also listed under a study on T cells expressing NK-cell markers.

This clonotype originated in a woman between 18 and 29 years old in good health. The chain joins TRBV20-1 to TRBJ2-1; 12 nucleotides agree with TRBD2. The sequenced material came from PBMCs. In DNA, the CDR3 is TGCAGTGCTCCTCGACTAGCGGGAGAGGGGGAGCAGTTCTTC. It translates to CSAPRLAGEGEQFF.